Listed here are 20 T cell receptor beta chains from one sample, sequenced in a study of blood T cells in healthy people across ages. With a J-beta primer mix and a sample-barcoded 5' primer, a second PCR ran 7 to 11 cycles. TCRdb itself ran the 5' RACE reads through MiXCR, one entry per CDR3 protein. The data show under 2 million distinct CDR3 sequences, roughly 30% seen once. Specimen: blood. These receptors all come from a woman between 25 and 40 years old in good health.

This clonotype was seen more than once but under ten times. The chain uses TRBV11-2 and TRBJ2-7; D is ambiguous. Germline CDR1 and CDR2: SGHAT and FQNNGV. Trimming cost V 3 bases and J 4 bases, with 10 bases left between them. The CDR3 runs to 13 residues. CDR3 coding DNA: TGTGCCAGCAGCTTGCAAAGGGATTACGAGCAGTACTTC. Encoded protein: CASSLQRDYEQYF.

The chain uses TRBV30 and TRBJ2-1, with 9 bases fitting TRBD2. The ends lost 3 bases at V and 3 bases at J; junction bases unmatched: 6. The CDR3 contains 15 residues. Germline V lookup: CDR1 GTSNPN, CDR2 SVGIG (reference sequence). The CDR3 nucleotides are TGTGCCTGGAGCCGAGCGGGAGGAATCTACAATGAGCAGTTCTTC. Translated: CAWSRAGGIYNEQFF.

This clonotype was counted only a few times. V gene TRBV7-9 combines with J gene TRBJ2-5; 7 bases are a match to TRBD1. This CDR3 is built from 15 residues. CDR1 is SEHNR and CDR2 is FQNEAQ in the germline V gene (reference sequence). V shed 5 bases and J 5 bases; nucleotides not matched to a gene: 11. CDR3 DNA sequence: TGTGCCAGCAGCCGCTTGGGACAGATGGTCGAGACCCAGTACTTC. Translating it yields CASSRLGQMVETQYF.

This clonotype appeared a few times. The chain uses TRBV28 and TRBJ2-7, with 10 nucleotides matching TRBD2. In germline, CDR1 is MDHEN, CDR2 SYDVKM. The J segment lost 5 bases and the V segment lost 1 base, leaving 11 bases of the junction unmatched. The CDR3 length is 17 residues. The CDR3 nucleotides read TGTGCCAGCAGTTTATTGGCTAGCGGGAGAATGATAAACGAGCAGTACTTC. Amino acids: CASSLLASGRMINEQYF.

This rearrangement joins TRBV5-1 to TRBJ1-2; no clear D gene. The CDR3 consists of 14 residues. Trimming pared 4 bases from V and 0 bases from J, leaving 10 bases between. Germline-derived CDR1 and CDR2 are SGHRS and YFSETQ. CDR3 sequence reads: CASSPASANYGYTF. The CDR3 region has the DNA TGCGCCAGCAGCCCAGCGTCAGCTAACTATGGCTACACCTTC. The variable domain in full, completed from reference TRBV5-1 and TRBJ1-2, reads KAGVTQTPRYLIKTRGQQVTLSCSPISGHRSVSWYQQTPGQGLQFLFEYFSETQRNKGNFPGRFSGRQFSNSRSEMNVSTLELGDSALYLCASSPASANYGYTFGSGTRLTVV.

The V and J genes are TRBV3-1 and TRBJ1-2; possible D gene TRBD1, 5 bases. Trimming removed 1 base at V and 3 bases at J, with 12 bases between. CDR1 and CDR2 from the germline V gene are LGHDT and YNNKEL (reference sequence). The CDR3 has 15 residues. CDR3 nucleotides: TGTGCCAGCAGCCAAGCCCAGGGAGGGCACTATGGCTACACCTTC. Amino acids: CASSQAQGGHYGYTF.

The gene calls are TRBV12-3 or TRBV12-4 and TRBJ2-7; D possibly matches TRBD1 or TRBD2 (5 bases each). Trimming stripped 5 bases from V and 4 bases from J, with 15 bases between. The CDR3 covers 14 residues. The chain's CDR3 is CASSTTAREYEQYF. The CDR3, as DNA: TGTGCCAGCAGTACCACCGCCAGGGAGTACGAGCAGTACTTC.

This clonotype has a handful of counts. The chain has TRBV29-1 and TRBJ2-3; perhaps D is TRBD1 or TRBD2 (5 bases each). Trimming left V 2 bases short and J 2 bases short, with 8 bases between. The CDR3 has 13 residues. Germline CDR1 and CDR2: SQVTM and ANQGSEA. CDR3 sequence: CSVEQGATDTQYF. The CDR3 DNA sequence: TGCAGCGTTGAACAGGGAGCCACAGATACGCAGTATTTT.

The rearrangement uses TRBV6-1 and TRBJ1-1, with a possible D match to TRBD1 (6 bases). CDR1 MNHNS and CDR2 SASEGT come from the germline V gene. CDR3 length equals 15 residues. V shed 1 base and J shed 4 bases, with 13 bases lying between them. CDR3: CASSEGGRGGTEAFF. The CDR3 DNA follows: TGTGCCAGCAGTGAAGGGGGGCGAGGGGGCACTGAAGCTTTCTTT.

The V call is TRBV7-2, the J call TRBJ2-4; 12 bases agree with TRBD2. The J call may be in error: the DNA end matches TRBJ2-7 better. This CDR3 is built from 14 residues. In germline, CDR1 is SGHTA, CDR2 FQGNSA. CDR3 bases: TGTGCCAGCAGCCGGACTAGCGGGGTCCGCGAGCAGTACTTC. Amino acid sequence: CASSRTSGVREQYF.

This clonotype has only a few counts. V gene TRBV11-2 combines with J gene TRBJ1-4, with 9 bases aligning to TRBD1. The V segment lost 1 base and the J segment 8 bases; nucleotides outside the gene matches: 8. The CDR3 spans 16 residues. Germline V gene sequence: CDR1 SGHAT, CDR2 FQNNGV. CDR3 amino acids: CASSLAGTGSREKLFF. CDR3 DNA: TGTGCCAGCAGCTTAGCCGGGACAGGGTCGAGAGAAAAACTGTTTTTT.

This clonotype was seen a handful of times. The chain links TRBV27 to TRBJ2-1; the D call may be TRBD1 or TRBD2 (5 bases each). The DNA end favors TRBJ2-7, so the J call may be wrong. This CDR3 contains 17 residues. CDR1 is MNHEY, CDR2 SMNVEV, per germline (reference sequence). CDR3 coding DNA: TGTGCCAGCAGTTTAGGTTCGGGACCCAGGGATGGGTACGAGCAGTACTTC. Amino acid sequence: CASSLGSGPRDGYEQYF.

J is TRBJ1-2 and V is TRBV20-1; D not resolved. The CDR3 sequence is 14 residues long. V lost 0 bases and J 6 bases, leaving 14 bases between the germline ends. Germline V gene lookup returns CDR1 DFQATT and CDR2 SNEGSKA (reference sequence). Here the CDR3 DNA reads TGCAGTGCTAGAGATACTGGCGGAAGGAATGGCTACACCTTC. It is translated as CSARDTGGRNGYTF.

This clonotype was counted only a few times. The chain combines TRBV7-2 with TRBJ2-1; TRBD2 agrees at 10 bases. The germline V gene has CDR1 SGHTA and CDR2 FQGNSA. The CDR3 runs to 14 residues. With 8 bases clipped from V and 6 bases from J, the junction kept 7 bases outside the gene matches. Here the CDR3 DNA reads TGTGCCAGCCTCCGGGCTAGCGGGGGCAATGAGCAGTTCTTC. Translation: CASLRASGGNEQFF.

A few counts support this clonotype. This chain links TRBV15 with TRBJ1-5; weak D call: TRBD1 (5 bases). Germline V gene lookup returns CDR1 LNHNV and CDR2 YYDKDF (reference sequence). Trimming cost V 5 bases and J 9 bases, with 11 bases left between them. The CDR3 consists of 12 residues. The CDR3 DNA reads TGTGCCACCAGCCGCCGGCAGGGGCCCCAGCATTTT. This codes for CATSRRQGPQHF.

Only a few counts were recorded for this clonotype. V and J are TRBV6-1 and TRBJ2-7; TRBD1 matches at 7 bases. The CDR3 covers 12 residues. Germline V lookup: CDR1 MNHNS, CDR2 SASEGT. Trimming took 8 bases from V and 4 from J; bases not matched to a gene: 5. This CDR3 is CASGEGAYEQYF. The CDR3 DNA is TGTGCCAGCGGCGAGGGGGCTTACGAGCAGTACTTC.

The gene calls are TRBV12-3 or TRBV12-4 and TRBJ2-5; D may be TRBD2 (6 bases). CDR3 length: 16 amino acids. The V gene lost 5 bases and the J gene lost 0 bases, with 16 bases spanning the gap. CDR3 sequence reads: CASSPSGGSYQETQYF. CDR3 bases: TGTGCCAGCAGTCCTAGTGGGGGGAGTTACCAAGAGACCCAGTACTTC.

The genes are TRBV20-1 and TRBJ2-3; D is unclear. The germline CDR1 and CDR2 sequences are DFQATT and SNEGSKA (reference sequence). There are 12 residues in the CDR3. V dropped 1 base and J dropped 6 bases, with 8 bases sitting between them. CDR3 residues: CSARVERDTQYF. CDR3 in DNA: TGCAGTGCTAGAGTGGAGAGGGATACGCAGTATTTT.

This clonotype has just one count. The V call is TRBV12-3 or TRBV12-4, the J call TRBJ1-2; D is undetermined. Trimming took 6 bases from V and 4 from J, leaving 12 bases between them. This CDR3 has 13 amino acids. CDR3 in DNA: TGTGCCAGCAGCCAGTCAGACCTCTATGGCTACACCTTC. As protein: CASSQSDLYGYTF.

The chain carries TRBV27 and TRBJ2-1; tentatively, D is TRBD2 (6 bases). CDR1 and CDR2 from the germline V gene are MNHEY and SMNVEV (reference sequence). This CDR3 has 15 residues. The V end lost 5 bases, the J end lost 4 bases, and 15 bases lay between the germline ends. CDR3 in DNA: TGTGCCAGCAGTCCCCCACCGGGAGCGTACAATGAGCAGTTCTTC. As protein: CASSPPPGAYNEQFF.